The 12 T cell receptor beta chains below were found in one sample sequenced in a study of cytomegalovirus exposure and HLA in healthy donors. The primer mix had 60 Vbeta and 13 Jbeta primers. Repertoires were generated with immunoSEQ multiplex PCR, while TCRdb's copy carries only in-frame clones and drops some. The table has more than 100,000 clones, approximately 80% seen once; the top ten hold 8.8%. Sequencing was done on a sample of PBMCs. These receptors originate from a female donor in good health and CMV-seropositive.

The chain employs TRBV18 and TRBJ2-7; tentatively, D is TRBD1 (6 bases). The CDR3 has 15 amino acids. Germline CDR1 reads KGHSH; CDR2 reads LQKENI. Between the trimmed V and J ends, which lost 5 bases and 4 bases, there was a span of 18 bases. Here the CDR3 DNA reads TGTGCCAGCTCAAACTTGGACAGCGCTATTTACGAGCAGTACTTC. Amino acid sequence: CASSNLDSAIYEQYF. Combining the CDR3 with reference TRBV18 and TRBJ2-7 gives the whole variable domain NAGVMQNPRHLVRRRGQEARLRCSPMKGHSHVYWYRQLPEEGLKFMVYLQKENIIDESGMPKERFSAEFPKEGPSILRIQQVVRGDSAAYFCASSNLDSAIYEQYFGPGTRLTVT.

The CDR3 sequence is CASSVVYPGERSPLHF. CDR3 nucleotides: TGTGCCAGCAGCGTAGTATATCCAGGGGAGCGTTCACCCCTCCACTTT. The chain carries TRBV9 and TRBJ1-6, with D maybe TRBD1 (6 bases). V lost 0 bases, J lost 9 bases, and 16 bases lay in between. Germline lookup yields CDR1 SGDLS and CDR2 YYNGEE. The CDR3 contains 16 residues.

This clone was seen a single time. V usage is TRBV6-6 and J usage is TRBJ2-7; weak D call: TRBD1 (5 bases). The V gene lost 2 bases and the J gene lost 3 bases, with 14 bases spanning the gap. Germline V gene data show CDR1 as MNHNY and CDR2 as SVGAGI (reference sequence). This CDR3 spans 15 amino acids. CDR3 sequence: CASSYPQTESYEQYF. For the CDR3, the DNA is TGTGCCAGCAGTTACCCCCAGACAGAAAGCTACGAGCAGTACTTC.

As to this clone: This sample also contains other DNA sequences that code for the same CDR3. This chain joins TRBV18 and TRBJ1-3, with D tentatively TRBD1 (5 bases). Germline lookup yields CDR1 KGHSH and CDR2 LQKENI. Between the trimmed V and J ends, which lost 4 bases and 0 bases, there was a span of 13 bases. This CDR3 comprises 16 residues. CDR3 nucleotides: TGTGCCAGCTCACTGGGGCAGGGTAGCTCTGGAAACACCATATATTTT. Amino acids: CASSLGQGSSGNTIYF.

V is TRBV11-2 and J is TRBJ1-1; D unresolved. Trimming pared 5 bases from V and 3 bases from J, leaving 16 bases between. This CDR3 has 15 residues. The germline gives CDR1 SGHAT, CDR2 FQNNGV. The CDR3 loop is CASSTRSWSDTEAFF. The CDR3 DNA follows: TGTGCCAGCAGCACTAGAAGTTGGTCAGACACTGAAGCTTTCTTT.

DNA of the CDR3: TGTGCCAGCAGCTCCGGGGACAGCCAAGAGACCCAGTACTTC. As protein: CASSSGDSQETQYF. The genes are TRBV7-2 and TRBJ2-5; 7 bases agree with TRBD1. The CDR3 runs to 14 residues. The germline gives CDR1 SGHTA, CDR2 FQGNSA. V lost 4 bases to trimming and J lost 1 base; unmatched junction nucleotides: 3. The full variable domain, completed using reference TRBV7-2 and TRBJ2-5, is GAGVSQSPSNKVTEKGKDVELRCDPISGHTALYWYRQSLGQGLEFLIYFQGNSAPDKSGLPSDRFSAERTGGSVSTLTIQRTQQEDSAVYLCASSSGDSQETQYFGPGTRLLVL.

V gene TRBV19 combines with J gene TRBJ2-7; 10 bases fit TRBD2. With 5 bases clipped from V and 2 bases from J, the junction kept 6 bases outside the gene matches. The CDR3 has 15 residues. Germline V gene sequence: CDR1 LNHDA, CDR2 SQIVND (reference sequence). CDR3 amino acids: CASSPKRGGAYEQYF. Written as DNA, the CDR3 is TGTGCCAGTAGTCCGAAGCGGGGGGGGGCCTACGAGCAGTACTTC.

This clone was seen a single time. The CDR3 protein is CASSLEFPGDIQYF. In DNA, the CDR3 is TGTGCCAGCAGCTTAGAGTTTCCGGGGGATATTCAGTACTTC. J is TRBJ2-4 and V is TRBV7-2; D might be TRBD2 (6 bases). CDR1 and CDR2 from the germline V gene are SGHTA and FQGNSA. Trimming removed 1 base at V and 10 bases at J, with 14 bases between. This CDR3 has 14 amino acids. The whole variable domain, filled in from reference TRBV7-2 and TRBJ2-4, reads GAGVSQSPSNKVTEKGKDVELRCDPISGHTALYWYRQSLGQGLEFLIYFQGNSAPDKSGLPSDRFSAERTGGSVSTLTIQRTQQEDSAVYLCASSLEFPGDIQYFGAGTRLSVL.

V and J are TRBV5-1 and TRBJ1-5; no clear D. V gave up 1 base and J gave up 3 bases, with 11 bases separating them. Germline CDR1 SGHRS, CDR2 YFSETQ. This CDR3 region has 15 residues. CDR3 protein: CASSLSGRVNQPQHF. In DNA form, the CDR3 reads TGCGCCAGCAGCTTGTCTGGCCGGGTCAATCAGCCCCAGCATTTT.

This sequence joins TRBV15 and TRBJ2-1; TRBD2 aligns across 13 bases. Germline lookup yields CDR1 LNHNV and CDR2 YYDKDF (reference sequence). The CDR3 length is 15 residues. The trim removed 5 bases at V and 6 bases at J, leaving 4 bases unmatched. CDR3 region: CATSSRLAGGNEQFF. The CDR3 nucleotides are TGTGCCACCAGCTCGCGACTAGCGGGGGGCAATGAGCAGTTCTTC.

The chain uses TRBV25-1 and TRBJ1-6, with D possibly being TRBD1 (6 bases). The CDR3 is 14 amino acids. The V and J ends lost 1 base and 13 bases respectively, with 14 bases between them. Germline V CDR1 and CDR2: MGHDK, SYGVNS. Written as DNA, the CDR3 is TGTGCCAGCAGTGAATCGCAGGGGCTAACTCCCCTCCACTTT. The encoded protein is CASSESQGLTPLHF.

In this sample, this clone turned up a few times. The V gene is TRBV5-6, the J gene TRBJ2-1; TRBD1 aligns across 9 bases. This CDR3 region has 15 residues. Germline trimming cut 4 bases from V and 9 bases from J; bases unmatched to any gene: 11. CDR1 and CDR2 from the germline V gene are SGHDT and YYEEEE. DNA of the CDR3: TGTGCCAGCAGCCCGACAGGGGGTTTATACGGTGAGCAGTTCTTC. It encodes CASSPTGGLYGEQFF. Combining the CDR3 with reference TRBV5-6 and TRBJ2-1 gives the whole variable domain DAGVTQSPTHLIKTRGQQVTLRCSPKSGHDTVSWYQQALGQGPQFIFQYYEEEERQRGNFPDRFSGHQFPNYSSELNVNALLLGDSALYLCASSPTGGLYGEQFFGPGTRLTVL.